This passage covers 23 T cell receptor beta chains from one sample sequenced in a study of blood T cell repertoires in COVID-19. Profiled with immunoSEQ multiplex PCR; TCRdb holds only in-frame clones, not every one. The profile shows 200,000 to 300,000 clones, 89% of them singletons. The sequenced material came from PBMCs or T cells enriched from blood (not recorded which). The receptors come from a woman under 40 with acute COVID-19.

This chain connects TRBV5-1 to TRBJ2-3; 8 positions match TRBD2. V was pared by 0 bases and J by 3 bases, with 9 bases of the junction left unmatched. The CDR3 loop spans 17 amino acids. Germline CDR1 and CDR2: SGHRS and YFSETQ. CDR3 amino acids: CASSLGGSSGWTDTQYF. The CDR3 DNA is TGCGCCAGCAGCTTGGGGGGTTCTAGCGGGTGGACAGATACGCAGTATTTT.

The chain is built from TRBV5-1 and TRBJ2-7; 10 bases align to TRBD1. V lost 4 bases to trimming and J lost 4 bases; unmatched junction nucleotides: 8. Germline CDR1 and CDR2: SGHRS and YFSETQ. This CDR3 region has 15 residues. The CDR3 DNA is TGCGCCAGCAGCATCGGACAGGGGGTAGGGTACGAGCAGTACTTC. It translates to CASSIGQGVGYEQYF.

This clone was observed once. CDR3 residues: CSASFTGQPQHF. The CDR3 region has the DNA TGCAGTGCTAGTTTTACGGGACAGCCCCAGCATTTT. The V call is TRBV20-1, the J call TRBJ1-5; D uncertain. Germline values: CDR1 DFQATT, CDR2 SNEGSKA (reference sequence). CDR3 length: 12 residues. V was shortened by 3 bases and J by 7 bases, with 10 bases between the two germline ends.

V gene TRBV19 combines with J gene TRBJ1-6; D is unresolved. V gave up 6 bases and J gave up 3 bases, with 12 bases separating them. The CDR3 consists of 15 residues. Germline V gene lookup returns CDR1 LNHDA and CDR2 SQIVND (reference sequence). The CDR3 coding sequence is TGTGCCAGTAGCCATACGGGGTACTATAATTCACCCCTCCACTTT. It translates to CASSHTGYYNSPLHF. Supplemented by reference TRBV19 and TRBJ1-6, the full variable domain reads DGGITQSPKYLFRKEGQNVTLSCEQNLNHDAMYWYRQDPGQGLRLIYYSQIVNDFQKGDIAEGYSVSREKKESFPLTVTSAQKNPTAFYLCASSHTGYYNSPLHFGNGTRLTVT.

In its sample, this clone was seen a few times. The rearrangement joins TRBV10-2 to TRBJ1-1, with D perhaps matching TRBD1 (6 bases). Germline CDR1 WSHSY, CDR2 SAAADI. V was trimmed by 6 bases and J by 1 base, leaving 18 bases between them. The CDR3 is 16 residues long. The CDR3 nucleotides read TGCGCCAGCAGCGAAGGGGGACCACACGGGAACACTGAAGCTTTCTTT. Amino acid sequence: CASSEGGPHGNTEAFF.

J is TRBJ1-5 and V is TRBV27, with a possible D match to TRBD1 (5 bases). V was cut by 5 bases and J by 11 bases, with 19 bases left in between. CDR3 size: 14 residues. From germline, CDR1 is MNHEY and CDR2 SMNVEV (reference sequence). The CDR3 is CASSPEEGWRAQHF. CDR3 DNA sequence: TGTGCCAGCAGTCCCGAGGAGGGGTGGAGGGCCCAGCATTTT.

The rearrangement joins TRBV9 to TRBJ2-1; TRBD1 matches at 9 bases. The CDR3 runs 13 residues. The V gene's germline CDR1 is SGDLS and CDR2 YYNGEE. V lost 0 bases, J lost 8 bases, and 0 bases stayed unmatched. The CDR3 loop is CASSVGQGDEQFF. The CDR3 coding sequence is TGTGCCAGCAGCGTAGGACAGGGGGATGAGCAGTTCTTC. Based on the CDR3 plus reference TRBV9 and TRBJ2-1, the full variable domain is DSGVTQTPKHLITATGQRVTLRCSPRSGDLSVYWYQQSLDQGLQFLIQYYNGEERAKGNILERFSAQQFPDLHSELNLSSLELGDSALYFCASSVGQGDEQFFGPGTRLTVL.

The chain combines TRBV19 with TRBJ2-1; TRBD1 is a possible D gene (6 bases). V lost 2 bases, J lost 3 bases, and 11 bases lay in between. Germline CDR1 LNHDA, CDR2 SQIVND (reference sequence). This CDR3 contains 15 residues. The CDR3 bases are TGTGCCAGTAGTATACCAGGGGCCCTCTACAATGAGCAGTTCTTC. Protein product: CASSIPGALYNEQFF.

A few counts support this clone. The CDR3 DNA reads TGTGCCAGCAGCGTAGATTTCGGGACTGAAGCTTTCTTT. Translating gives CASSVDFGTEAFF. V gene TRBV9 combines with J gene TRBJ1-1; D uncertain. CDR1 SGDLS and CDR2 YYNGEE come from the germline V gene. The CDR3 is made up of 13 amino acids. Trimming pared 0 bases from V and 5 bases from J, leaving 8 bases between. The full variable domain, completed using reference TRBV9 and TRBJ1-1, is DSGVTQTPKHLITATGQRVTLRCSPRSGDLSVYWYQQSLDQGLQFLIQYYNGEERAKGNILERFSAQQFPDLHSELNLSSLELGDSALYFCASSVDFGTEAFFGQGTRLTVV.

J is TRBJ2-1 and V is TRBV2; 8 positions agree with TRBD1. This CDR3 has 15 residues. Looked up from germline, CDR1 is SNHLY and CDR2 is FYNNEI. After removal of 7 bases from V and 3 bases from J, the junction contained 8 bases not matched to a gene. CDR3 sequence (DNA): TGTGCCAGCAATCCCGGGACAGGAGTCTACAATGAGCAGTTCTTC. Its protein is CASNPGTGVYNEQFF.

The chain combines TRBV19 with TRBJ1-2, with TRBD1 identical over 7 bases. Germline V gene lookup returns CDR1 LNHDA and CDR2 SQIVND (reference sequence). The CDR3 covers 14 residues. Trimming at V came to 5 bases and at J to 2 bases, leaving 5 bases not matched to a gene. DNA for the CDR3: TGTGCCAGTAGTTTCGCGGGACAGAACTATGGCTACACCTTC. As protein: CASSFAGQNYGYTF. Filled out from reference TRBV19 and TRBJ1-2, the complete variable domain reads DGGITQSPKYLFRKEGQNVTLSCEQNLNHDAMYWYRQDPGQGLRLIYYSQIVNDFQKGDIAEGYSVSREKKESFPLTVTSAQKNPTAFYLCASSFAGQNYGYTFGSGTRLTVV.

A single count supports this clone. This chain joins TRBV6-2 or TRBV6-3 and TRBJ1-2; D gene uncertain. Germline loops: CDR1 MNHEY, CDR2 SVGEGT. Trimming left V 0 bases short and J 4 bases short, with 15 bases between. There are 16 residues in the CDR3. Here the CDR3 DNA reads TGTGCCAGCAGTTACTCCCAAAGTGGGAGGTCCTATGGCTACACCTTC. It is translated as CASSYSQSGRSYGYTF.

CDR3 nucleotide sequence: TGCGCCAGCAGCCGGGACTTCGAAAAACTGTTTTTT. Encoded protein: CASSRDFEKLFF. The gene calls are TRBV4-1 and TRBJ1-4, with D possibly TRBD1 on 5 matching bases. Germline CDR1 and CDR2: MGHRA and YSYEKL. This CDR3 is 12 amino acids long. V was trimmed by 4 bases and J by 8 bases, leaving 8 bases between them.

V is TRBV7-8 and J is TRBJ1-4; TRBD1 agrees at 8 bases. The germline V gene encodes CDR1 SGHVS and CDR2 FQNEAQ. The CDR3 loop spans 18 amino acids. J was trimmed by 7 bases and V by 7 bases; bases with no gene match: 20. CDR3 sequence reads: CASTPDAAQHRGAEKLFF. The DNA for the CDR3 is TGTGCCAGCACCCCGGATGCCGCACAACACAGGGGGGCTGAAAAACTGTTTTTT.

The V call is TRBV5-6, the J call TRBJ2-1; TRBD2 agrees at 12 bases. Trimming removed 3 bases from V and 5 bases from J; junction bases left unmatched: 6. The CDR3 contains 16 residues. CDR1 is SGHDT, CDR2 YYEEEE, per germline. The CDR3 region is CASSSLAGGPNNEQFF. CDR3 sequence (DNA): TGTGCCAGCAGCTCCCTAGCGGGGGGGCCCAACAATGAGCAGTTCTTC. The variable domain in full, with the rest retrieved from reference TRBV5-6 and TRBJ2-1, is DAGVTQSPTHLIKTRGQQVTLRCSPKSGHDTVSWYQQALGQGPQFIFQYYEEEERQRGNFPDRFSGHQFPNYSSELNVNALLLGDSALYLCASSSLAGGPNNEQFFGPGTRLTVL.

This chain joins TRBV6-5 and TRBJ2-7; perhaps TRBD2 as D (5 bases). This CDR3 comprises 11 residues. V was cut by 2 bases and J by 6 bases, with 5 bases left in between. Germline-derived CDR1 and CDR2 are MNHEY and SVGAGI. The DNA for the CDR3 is TGTGCCAGCAGTTACGGGAGCGAGCAGTACTTC. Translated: CASSYGSEQYF.

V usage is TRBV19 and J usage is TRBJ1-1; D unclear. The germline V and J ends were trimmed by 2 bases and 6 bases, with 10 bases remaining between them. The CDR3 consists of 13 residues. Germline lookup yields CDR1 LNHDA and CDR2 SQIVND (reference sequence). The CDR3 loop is CASSITPGAEAFF. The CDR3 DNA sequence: TGTGCCAGTAGTATAACACCAGGCGCTGAAGCTTTCTTT.

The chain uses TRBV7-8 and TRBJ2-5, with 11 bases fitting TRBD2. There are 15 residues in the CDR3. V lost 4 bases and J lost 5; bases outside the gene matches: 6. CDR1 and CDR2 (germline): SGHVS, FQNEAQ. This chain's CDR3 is CASSSVAGGRETQYF. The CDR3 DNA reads TGTGCCAGCAGCTCCGTAGCGGGGGGGCGGGAGACCCAGTACTTC.

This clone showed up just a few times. The CDR3 is CASSVLTGELFF. In DNA form, the CDR3 reads TGTGCCAGCAGCGTACTCACCGGGGAGCTGTTTTTT. The J gene is TRBJ2-2, the V gene TRBV9; D call uncertain. Germline CDR1 is SGDLS and CDR2 is YYNGEE. The V end was cut by 1 base, the J end by 4 bases, with 2 bases between. The CDR3 covers 12 residues.

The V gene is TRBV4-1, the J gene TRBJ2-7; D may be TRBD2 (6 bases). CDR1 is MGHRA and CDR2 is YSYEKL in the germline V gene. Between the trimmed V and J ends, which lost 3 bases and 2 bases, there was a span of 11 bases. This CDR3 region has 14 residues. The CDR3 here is CASSHTGGAYEQYF. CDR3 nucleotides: TGCGCCAGCAGCCATACCGGGGGTGCCTACGAGCAGTACTTC.

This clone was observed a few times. For the CDR3, the DNA is TGTGCCAGCAGTTTTTCGGCGGGCTATGGCTACACCTTC. Translated, it gives CASSFSAGYGYTF. The chain combines TRBV28 with TRBJ1-2; the D is unclear. Germline lookup yields CDR1 MDHEN and CDR2 SYDVKM. The CDR3 length is 13 residues. Trimming stripped 3 bases from V and 4 bases from J, with 9 bases between.

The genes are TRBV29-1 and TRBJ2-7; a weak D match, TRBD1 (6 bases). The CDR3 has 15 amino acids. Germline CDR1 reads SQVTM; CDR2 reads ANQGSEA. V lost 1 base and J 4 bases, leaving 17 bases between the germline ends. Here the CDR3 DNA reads TGCAGCGTTGAAGTCACCGGGACACAGCCTTACGAGCAGTACTTC. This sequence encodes CSVEVTGTQPYEQYF.

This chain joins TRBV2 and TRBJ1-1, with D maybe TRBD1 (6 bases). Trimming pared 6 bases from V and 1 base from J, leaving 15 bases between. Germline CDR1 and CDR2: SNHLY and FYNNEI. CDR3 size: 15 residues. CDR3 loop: CASRGRGTRNTEAFF. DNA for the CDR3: TGTGCCAGCAGAGGGAGGGGGACGAGGAACACTGAAGCTTTCTTT.